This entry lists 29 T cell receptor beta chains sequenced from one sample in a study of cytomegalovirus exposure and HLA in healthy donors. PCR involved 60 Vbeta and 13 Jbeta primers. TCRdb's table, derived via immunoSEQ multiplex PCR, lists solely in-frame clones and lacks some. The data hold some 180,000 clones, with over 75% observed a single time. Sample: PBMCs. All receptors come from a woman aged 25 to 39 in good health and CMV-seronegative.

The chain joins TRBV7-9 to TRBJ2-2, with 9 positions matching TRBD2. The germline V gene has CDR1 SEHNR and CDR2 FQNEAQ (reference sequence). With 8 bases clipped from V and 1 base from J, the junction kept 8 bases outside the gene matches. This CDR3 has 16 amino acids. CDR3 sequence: CASPRSGGLNTGELFF. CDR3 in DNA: TGTGCCAGCCCCCGTAGCGGGGGCCTGAACACCGGGGAGCTGTTTTTT.

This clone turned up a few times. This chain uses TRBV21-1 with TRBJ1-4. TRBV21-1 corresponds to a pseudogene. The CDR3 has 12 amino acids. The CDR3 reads CASRGGGEKLFF. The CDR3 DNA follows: TGTGCCAGCCGGGGAGGAGGTGAAAAACTGTTTTTT.

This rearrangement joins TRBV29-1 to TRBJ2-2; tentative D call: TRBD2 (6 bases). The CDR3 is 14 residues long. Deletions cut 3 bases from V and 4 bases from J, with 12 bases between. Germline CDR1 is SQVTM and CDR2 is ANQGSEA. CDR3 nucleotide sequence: TGCAGCGTTGATGGGGGGACTGGCACCGGGGAGCTGTTTTTT. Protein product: CSVDGGTGTGELFF.

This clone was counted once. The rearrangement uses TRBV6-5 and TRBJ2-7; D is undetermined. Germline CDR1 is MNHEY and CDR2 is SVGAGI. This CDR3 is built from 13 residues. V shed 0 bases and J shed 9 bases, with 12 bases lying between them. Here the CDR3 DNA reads TGTGCCAGCAGTTACTCGGGTGGCCGCGGGCAGTACTTC. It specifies CASSYSGGRGQYF.

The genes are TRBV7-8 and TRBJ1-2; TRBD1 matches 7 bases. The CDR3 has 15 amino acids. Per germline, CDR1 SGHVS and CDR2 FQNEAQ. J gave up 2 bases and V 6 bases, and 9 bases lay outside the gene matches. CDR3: CASSRYRGQNYGYTF. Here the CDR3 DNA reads TGTGCCAGCAGTCGCTACAGGGGCCAGAACTATGGCTACACCTTC.

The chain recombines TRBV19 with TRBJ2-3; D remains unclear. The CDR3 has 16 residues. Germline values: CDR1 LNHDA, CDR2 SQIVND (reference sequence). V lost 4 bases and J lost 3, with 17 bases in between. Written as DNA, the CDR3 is TGTGCCAGTAGTAGCAGGTGGGCAGAGAATACAGATACGCAGTATTTT. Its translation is CASSSRWAENTDTQYF.

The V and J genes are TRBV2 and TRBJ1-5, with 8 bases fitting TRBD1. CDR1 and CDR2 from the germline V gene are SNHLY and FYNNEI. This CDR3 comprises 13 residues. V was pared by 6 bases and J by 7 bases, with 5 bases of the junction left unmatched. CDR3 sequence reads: CASREDRAQPQHF. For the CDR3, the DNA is TGTGCCAGCAGGGAGGACAGGGCGCAGCCCCAGCATTTT.

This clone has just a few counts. CDR3 bases: TGTGCCAGCAGAAGGGACAGTTTTGTCTACGCTGAAGCTTTCTTT. As protein: CASRRDSFVYAEAFF. The rearrangement joins TRBV6-1 to TRBJ1-1, with TRBD1 identical over 7 bases. The CDR3 sequence is 15 residues long. CDR1 MNHNS and CDR2 SASEGT come from the germline V gene. V was clipped by 6 bases and J by 6 bases; unmatched bases: 13.

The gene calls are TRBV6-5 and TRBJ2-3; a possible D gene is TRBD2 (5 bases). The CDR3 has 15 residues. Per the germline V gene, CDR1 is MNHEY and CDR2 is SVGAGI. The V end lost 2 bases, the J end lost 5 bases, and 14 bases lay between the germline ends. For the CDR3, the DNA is TGTGCCAGCAGTTACGGCCCCGCGGCGGGAGATACGCAGTATTTT. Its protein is CASSYGPAAGDTQYF.

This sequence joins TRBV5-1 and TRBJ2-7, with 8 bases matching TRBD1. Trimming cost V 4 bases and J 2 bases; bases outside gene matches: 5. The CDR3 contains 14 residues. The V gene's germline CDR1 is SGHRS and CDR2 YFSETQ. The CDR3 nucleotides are TGCGCCAGCAGCATCACAGGGGGGACCTACGAGCAGTACTTC. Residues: CASSITGGTYEQYF.

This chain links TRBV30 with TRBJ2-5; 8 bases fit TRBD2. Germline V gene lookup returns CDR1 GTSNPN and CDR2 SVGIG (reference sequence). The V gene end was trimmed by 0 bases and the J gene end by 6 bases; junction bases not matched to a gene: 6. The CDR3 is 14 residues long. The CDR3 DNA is TGTGCCTGGAGTGTACGGGGGGGCCCGAAGACCCAGTACTTC. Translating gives CAWSVRGGPKTQYF.

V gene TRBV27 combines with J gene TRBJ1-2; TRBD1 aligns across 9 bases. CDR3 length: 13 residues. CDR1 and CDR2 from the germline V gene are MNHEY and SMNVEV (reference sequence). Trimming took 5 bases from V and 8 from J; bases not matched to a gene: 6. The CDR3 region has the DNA TGTGCCAGCAGTACCCGGACAGGGGAGGGCTACACCTTC. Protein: CASSTRTGEGYTF.

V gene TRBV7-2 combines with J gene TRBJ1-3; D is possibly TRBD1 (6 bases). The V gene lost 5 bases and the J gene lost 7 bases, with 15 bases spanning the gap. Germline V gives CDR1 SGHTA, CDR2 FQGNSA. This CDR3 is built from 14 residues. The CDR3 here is CASSALYRGNTIYF. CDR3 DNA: TGTGCCAGCAGCGCTTTATATAGGGGGAACACCATATATTTT. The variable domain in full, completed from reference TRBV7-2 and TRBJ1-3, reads GAGVSQSPSNKVTEKGKDVELRCDPISGHTALYWYRQSLGQGLEFLIYFQGNSAPDKSGLPSDRFSAERTGGSVSTLTIQRTQQEDSAVYLCASSALYRGNTIYFGEGSWLTVV.

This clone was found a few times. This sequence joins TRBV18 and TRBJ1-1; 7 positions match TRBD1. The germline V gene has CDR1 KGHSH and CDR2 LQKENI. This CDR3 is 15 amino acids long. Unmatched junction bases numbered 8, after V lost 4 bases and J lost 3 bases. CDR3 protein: CASSQMTGKDTEAFF. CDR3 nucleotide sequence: TGTGCCAGCTCACAAATGACAGGGAAGGACACTGAAGCTTTCTTT.

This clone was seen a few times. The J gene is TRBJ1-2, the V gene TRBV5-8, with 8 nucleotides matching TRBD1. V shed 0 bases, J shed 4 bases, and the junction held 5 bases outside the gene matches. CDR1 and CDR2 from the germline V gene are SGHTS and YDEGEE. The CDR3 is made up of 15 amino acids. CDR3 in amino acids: CASSLENRGVYGYTF. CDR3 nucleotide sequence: TGTGCCAGCAGCTTGGAGAACAGGGGGGTCTATGGCTACACCTTC.

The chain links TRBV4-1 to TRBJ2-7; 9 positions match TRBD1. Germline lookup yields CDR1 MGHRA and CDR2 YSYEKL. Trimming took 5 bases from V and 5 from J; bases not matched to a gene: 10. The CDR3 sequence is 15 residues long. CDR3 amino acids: CASSTRDRDSNEQYF. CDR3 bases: TGCGCCAGCAGCACCCGGGACAGGGATTCGAACGAGCAGTACTTC.

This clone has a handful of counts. The CDR3 here is CASSLYSLSSYNEQFF. The CDR3 bases are TGTGCCAGCAGCTTGTATAGCCTCAGCTCCTACAATGAGCAGTTCTTC. The genes are TRBV7-9 and TRBJ2-1; D remains unclear. Germline CDR1 SEHNR, CDR2 FQNEAQ (reference sequence). The CDR3 runs 16 residues. V lost 3 bases and J lost 0, with 12 bases in between.

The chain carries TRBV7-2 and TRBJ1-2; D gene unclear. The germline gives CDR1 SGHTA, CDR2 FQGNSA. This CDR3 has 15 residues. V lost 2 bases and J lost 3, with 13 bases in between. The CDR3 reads CASSLLSENHYGYTF. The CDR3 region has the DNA TGTGCCAGCAGCTTACTTAGCGAAAATCACTATGGCTACACCTTC.

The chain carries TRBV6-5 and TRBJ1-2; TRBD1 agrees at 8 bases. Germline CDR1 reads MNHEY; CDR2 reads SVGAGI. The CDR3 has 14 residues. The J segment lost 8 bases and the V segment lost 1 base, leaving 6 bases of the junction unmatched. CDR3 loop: CASSYLQGGVGYTF. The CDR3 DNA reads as TGTGCCAGCAGTTACTTACAGGGGGGAGTCGGCTACACCTTC.

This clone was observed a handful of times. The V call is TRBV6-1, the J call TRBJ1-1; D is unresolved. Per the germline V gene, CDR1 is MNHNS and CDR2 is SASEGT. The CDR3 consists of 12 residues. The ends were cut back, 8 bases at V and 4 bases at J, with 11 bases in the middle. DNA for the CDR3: TGTGCCAGCGGCTTCCGGGTCACTGAAGCTTTCTTT. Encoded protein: CASGFRVTEAFF.

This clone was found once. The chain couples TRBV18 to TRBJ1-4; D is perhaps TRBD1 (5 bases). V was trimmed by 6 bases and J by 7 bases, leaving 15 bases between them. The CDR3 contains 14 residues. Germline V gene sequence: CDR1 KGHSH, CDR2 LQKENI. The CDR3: CASSLDRLGEKLFF. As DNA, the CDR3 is TGTGCCAGCTCCCTAGACAGACTCGGTGAAAAACTGTTTTTT.

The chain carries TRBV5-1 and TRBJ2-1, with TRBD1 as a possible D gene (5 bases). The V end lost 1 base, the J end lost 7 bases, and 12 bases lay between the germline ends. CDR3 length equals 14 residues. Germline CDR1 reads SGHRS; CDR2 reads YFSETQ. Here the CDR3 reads CASSLSGNRNEQFF. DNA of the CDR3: TGCGCCAGCAGCTTGTCGGGTAACAGGAATGAGCAGTTCTTC.

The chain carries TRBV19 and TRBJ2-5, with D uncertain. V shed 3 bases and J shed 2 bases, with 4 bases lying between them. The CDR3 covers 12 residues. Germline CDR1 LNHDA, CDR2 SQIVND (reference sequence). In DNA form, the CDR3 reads TGTGCCAGTAGTATCGGTCAAGAGACCCAGTACTTC. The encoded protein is CASSIGQETQYF.

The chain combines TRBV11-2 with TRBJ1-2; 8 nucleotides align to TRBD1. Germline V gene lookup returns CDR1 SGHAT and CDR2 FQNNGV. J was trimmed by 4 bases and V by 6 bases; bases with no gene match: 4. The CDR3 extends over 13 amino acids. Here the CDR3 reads CASRRTGRYGYTF. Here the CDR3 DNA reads TGTGCCAGCAGGAGGACAGGGCGCTATGGCTACACCTTC.

The CDR3 DNA sequence: TGTGCCAGCAGCTTAGGAGGGGCCGTCACTGAAGCTTTCTTT. It specifies CASSLGGAVTEAFF. The chain combines TRBV5-4 with TRBJ1-1; weak D call: TRBD1 (5 bases). Looked up from germline, CDR1 is SGHNT and CDR2 is YYREEE (reference sequence). This CDR3 has 14 residues. Trimming stripped 2 bases from V and 4 bases from J, with 12 bases between.

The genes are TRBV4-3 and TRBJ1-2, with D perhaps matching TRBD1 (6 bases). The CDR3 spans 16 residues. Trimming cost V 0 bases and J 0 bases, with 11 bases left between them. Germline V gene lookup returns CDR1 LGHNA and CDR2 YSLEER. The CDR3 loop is CASSQDRTAANYGYTF. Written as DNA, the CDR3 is TGCGCCAGCAGCCAAGATCGGACAGCTGCTAACTATGGCTACACCTTC.

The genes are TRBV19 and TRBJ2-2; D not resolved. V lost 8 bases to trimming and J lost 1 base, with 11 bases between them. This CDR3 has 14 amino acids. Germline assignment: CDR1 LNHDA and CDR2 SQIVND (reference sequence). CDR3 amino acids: CASRVARNTGELFF. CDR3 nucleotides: TGTGCCAGTCGGGTGGCGCGGAACACCGGGGAGCTGTTTTTT.

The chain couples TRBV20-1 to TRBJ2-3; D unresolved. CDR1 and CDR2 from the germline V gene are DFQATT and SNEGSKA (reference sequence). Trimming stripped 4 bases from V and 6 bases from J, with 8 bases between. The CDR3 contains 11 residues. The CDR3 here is CSATRKDTQYF. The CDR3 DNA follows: TGCAGTGCTACTAGGAAGGATACGCAGTATTTT.

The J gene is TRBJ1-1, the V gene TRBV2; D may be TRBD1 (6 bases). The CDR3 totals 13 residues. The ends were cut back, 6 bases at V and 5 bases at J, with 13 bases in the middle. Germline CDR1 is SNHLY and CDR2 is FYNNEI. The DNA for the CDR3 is TGTGCCAGCAGGGCTACAGGGCCTACTGAAGCTTTCTTT. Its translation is CASRATGPTEAFF.